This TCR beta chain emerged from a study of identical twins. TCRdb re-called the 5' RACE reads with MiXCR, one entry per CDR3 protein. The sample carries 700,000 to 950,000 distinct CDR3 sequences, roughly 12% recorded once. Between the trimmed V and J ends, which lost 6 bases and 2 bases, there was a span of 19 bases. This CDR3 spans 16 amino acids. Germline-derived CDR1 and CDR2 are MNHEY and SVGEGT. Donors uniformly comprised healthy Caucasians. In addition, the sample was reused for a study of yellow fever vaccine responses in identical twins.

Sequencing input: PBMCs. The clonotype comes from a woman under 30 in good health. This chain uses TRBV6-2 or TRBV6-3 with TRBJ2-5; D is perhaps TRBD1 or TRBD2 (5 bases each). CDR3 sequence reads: CASRKTGTMNQETQYF. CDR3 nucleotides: TGTGCCAGCAGGAAGACCGGGACCATGAATCAAGAGACCCAGTACTTC.